This T cell receptor (beta chain) is from a study of regulatory T cells in long-lasting Graves disease. HTBI primers from iRepertoire and Arm-PCR of CDR3 regions yielded the TCR beta libraries. MiXCR, run by TCRdb on the multiplex PCR reads, gives a single entry per CDR3 protein. Of 400,000 to 500,000 distinct CDR3 sequences listed, less than 20% are singletons. This clonotype was seen more than once but under ten times. Per germline, CDR1 SGHVS and CDR2 FQNEAQ. Germline trimming cut 5 bases from V and 3 bases from J; bases unmatched to any gene: 7. The CDR3 is 15 residues long. The time point is: newly diagnosed GD, antithyroid drugs for less than 3 months. PBMC RNA served as the TCR library source. The same sample was also used in a study of T cells in Graves' hyperthyroidism and ophthalmopathy.

The TCR comes from a woman between 18 and 30 years old with Graves disease. Sequenced here: peripheral blood mononuclear cells (PBMCs), sampled at new diagnosis, from a patient treated with antithyroid drugs. The rearrangement joins TRBV7-8 to TRBJ2-7, with 10 bases identical to TRBD1. CDR3 sequence (DNA): TGTGCCAGCAGCATCCCAGGACAGGGGGACTACGAGCAGTACTTC. Translation: CASSIPGQGDYEQYF.